This TCR beta chain was captured by sequencing in a study of long-term antiretroviral therapy in people with HIV. Study-level points and caveats: Someone took the blood between the mid-2000s and the late 2010s, maybe while older ART regimens were in use. Nothing was known about ART adherence, viral resistance or changes in therapy.

Germline V gene sequence: CDR1 WNHNN, CDR2 SYGVQD (reference sequence). V was clipped by 6 bases and J by 4 bases, with 15 bases between them. The CDR3 runs to 14 residues. They ran version v3.0 of the immunoSEQ assay at survey level. Assay: immunoSEQ multiplex PCR; the TCRdb copy retains only in-frame clones and omits some. The sample shows 25,000 to 35,000 clones, 65% to 85% of them seen only once. Two or more post-ART PBMC samples, plus at least one pre-ART sample, were available for each donor. Specimens carried about 0.95-11 million cryopreserved PBMC before DNA extraction. This clone appeared once. Antigen specificity is unknown.

The chain joins TRBV10-1 to TRBJ1-1; possible D gene TRBD1, 5 bases. The source of this sequence is a man younger than 30 with HIV. The sample in question was unsorted PBMCs, obtained 0.4 years after starting antiretroviral therapy. This CDR3 is CASSPGGEGTEAFF. The CDR3 region has the DNA TGCGCCAGCAGCCCTGGGGGGGAGGGCACTGAAGCTTTCTTT.